The present entry profiles one TCR beta chain with its context. CDR1 SGHTA and CDR2 FQGNSA come from the germline V gene. V was shortened by 2 bases and J by 5 bases, with 15 bases between the two germline ends. The CDR3 contains 15 residues. As handled by the study authors: Amplified reference gene primers provided the basis for estimating nucleated cell counts. Using immunoSEQ multiplex PCR, the repertoire was profiled, and TCRdb retains in-frame clones only, with some absent. The V and J calls and clone size come from that table; D and trimming were worked out from the DNA. The profile shows hundreds of thousands of clones, more than 75% of them singletons. The sample is drawn from a study of blood T cell repertoires in COVID-19. Study overall: Spain, Italy and the United States supplied samples that represented acute and convalescent COVID-19.

The rearrangement joins TRBV7-2 to TRBJ2-5; possible D gene TRBD2, 5 bases. The receptor was isolated from a woman aged 45-60 years who had recovered from COVID-19. Material for sequencing was peripheral blood. The CDR3 sequence: CASSLNRGIEETQYF. The CDR3 DNA is TGTGCCAGCAGCTTAAATAGAGGGATTGAGGAGACCCAGTACTTC.